These 30 T cell receptor beta chains were sequenced from one sample in a study of tumor-infiltrating lymphocytes in primary liver carcinoma. TCR beta cDNA was reverse-transcribed from approximately 0.45 ug of total RNA. The reaction used a constant-region primer and ProtoScript II reverse transcriptase. Three nested multiplex PCR rounds, a slightly modified ARM-PCR, produced the libraries for TCR beta. A C-beta reverse primer was combined with TRBV1-TRBV30 forward primers in the first two PCR rounds, and each round had about 10 cycles. MiXCR, applied by TCRdb to the multiplex PCR reads, yields one record per CDR3 protein. The sample holds roughly 32,000 distinct CDR3 sequences; roughly 69% are singletons and the top ten take approximately 15%. Both RNA and DNA were isolated together from 20-30 mg of bulk tissue that had not been sorted. The sample taken for sequencing was liver tumor tissue from sampling region 4. Subset defined: tumor region T4, right-lateral pole. Receptors were obtained from a man aged 35-49 years with primary liver carcinoma and hepatitis B virus infection.

This clonotype was observed once. This chain connects TRBV12-3 or TRBV12-4 to TRBJ2-5; TRBD2 agrees at 8 bases. This CDR3 spans 14 amino acids. J was trimmed by 14 bases and V by 7 bases; bases with no gene match: 18. The CDR3 nucleotides are TGTGCCAGCATCCCCCGGGAGGGTCTGTTGATCCACTACTTC. It translates to CASIPREGLLIHYF.

Concerning this clonotype itself: An end of the junction does not agree with germline; a read error may underlie this. The chain recombines TRBV11-1 with TRBJ2-2; weak D call: TRBD1 (6 bases). The germline gives CDR1 SGHAT, CDR2 FQDESV (reference sequence). This CDR3 spans 13 amino acids. The CDR3 coding sequence is TGTACCTGCAGCTTTTGGGACACCGGGGAGCTGTCTTTT. The encoded protein is CTCSFWDTGELSF.

This sequence joins TRBV7-8 and TRBJ2-7; TRBD1 aligns across 10 bases. The assigned J gene may be wrong: the sequence end matches TRBJ2-1 better. Germline CDR1 reads SGHVS; CDR2 reads FQNEAQ. The CDR3 contains 15 residues. The CDR3 nucleotides are TGTGCCAGCAGCCCCTATGACAGGGGGCCCTACGAGCAGTTCTTC. Translating it yields CASSPYDRGPYEQFF.

This clonotype was observed a few times. This chain links TRBV5-1 with TRBJ1-6; D is possibly TRBD1 (6 bases). The CDR3 loop spans 14 amino acids. Germline CDR1 SGHRS, CDR2 YFSETQ. Trimming took 6 bases from V and 5 from J, leaving 12 bases between them. CDR3 in DNA: TGCGCCAGCAACGGGGGCCACGATAATTCACCCCTCCACTTT. Protein sequence: CASNGGHDNSPLHF.

A word on this clonotype: The junction departs from the called germline gene at one end, perhaps through a read error. V gene TRBV7-8 combines with J gene TRBJ2-3; tentative D call: TRBD2 (6 bases). Germline V gene lookup returns CDR1 SGHVS and CDR2 FQNEAQ. The CDR3 extends over 14 amino acids. The CDR3 reads CAISISGYTDTHYF. The CDR3, as DNA: TGTGCCATCAGCATTAGCGGATACACAGATACGCACTATTTT.

Note on this clonotype: Given the absence of the conserved phenylalanine or tryptophan at the CDR3 end, a read error is likely. This rearrangement joins TRBV6-6 to TRBJ2-5, with 14 bases lining up with TRBD2. Per the germline V gene, CDR1 is MNHNY and CDR2 is SVGAGI (reference sequence). CDR3 size: 20 residues. J was trimmed by 4 bases and V by 6 bases; bases with no gene match: 19. The CDR3 DNA sequence: TGTGCCAGCAGCCTATGTGGTTTACTGACTAGCGGGAGGGCCGTAGAGACCCAGTACCTC. It specifies CASSLCGLLTSGRAVETQYL.

In regard to this clonotype: The germline gene is not matched at one end of the junction; a read error may be the cause. This rearrangement joins TRBV11-1 to TRBJ1-1; D is perhaps TRBD1 (5 bases). This CDR3 comprises 15 residues. The germline V gene has CDR1 SGHAT and CDR2 FQDESV (reference sequence). In DNA form, the CDR3 reads TGTGCAAGCAGCTTCGGAGAGACCTTGGGGGCTGAAGCTTTCTTT. Its protein is CASSFGETLGAEAFF.

Of note for this clonotype: An end of the junction does not agree with germline; a read error may underlie this. DNA for the CDR3: TGTGCCAACAGTGAGATCGGGAACAGTAATAAGCCCCAGCATTTT. Its protein product is CANSEIGNSNKPQHF. V and J are TRBV6-1 and TRBJ1-5; D not resolved. The CDR3 is made up of 15 amino acids. The germline CDR1 and CDR2 sequences are MNHNS and SASEGT.

The chain has TRBV28 and TRBJ2-7, with D hard to call. Germline V CDR1 and CDR2: MDHEN, SYDVKM. CDR3 size: 11 residues. V was cut by 8 bases and J by 1 base, with 6 bases left in between. CDR3: CASCSSYEQYF. As DNA, the CDR3 is TGTGCCAGCTGCAGTTCCTACGAGCAGTACTTC. Full variable domain (outside the CDR3, taken from reference TRBV28 and TRBJ2-7): DVKVTQSSRYLVKRTGEKVFLECVQDMDHENMFWYRQDPGLGLRLIYFSYDVKMKEKGDIPEGYSVSREKKERFSLILESASTNQTSMYLCASCSSYEQYFGPGTRLTVT.

This chain links TRBV29-1 with TRBJ1-1; D call uncertain. Germline V gives CDR1 SQVTM, CDR2 ANQGSEA. Trimming left V 6 bases short and J 9 bases short, with 17 bases between. This CDR3 region has 12 residues. CDR3: CSVGIGMTKAFF. The DNA for the CDR3 is TGCAGCGTAGGGATAGGCATGACTAAAGCTTTCTTT.

With regard to this clonotype: One end of the junction fails to match germline, which may point to a read error. The chain couples TRBV28 to TRBJ2-7; TRBD1 aligns across 9 bases. The CDR3 is made up of 16 amino acids. Per the germline V gene, CDR1 is MDHEN and CDR2 is SYDVKM. The CDR3 DNA sequence: TGTGTCAGCAGCTCTCCGGGACAGGGAGGGGGCTACGAGCAGTACTTC. This gives the protein CVSSSPGQGGGYEQYF.

This clonotype showed up just a few times. An end of the junction does not agree with germline; a read error may underlie this. V gene TRBV6-2 or TRBV6-3 combines with J gene TRBJ1-2; D possibly corresponds to TRBD1 (6 bases). CDR1 and CDR2 from the germline V gene are MNHEY and SVGEGT. This CDR3 is 13 amino acids long. In DNA form, the CDR3 reads TGTGCAAGCAACGCCGGGACACCCTATGGCTACACCTTC. It is translated as CASNAGTPYGYTF.

Regarding this clonotype: It is likely a read error, because the conserved phenylalanine at the end of the CDR3 is missing. The genes are TRBV6-6 and TRBJ1-1, with 10 bases identical to TRBD1. The CDR3 loop spans 14 amino acids. The germline V gene has CDR1 MNHNY and CDR2 SVGAGI (reference sequence). The CDR3 reads CTSSGTGVRTGAFL. The CDR3 DNA reads as TGTACCAGCAGTGGGACAGGGGTAAGGACTGGAGCTTTCCTT.

V is TRBV5-1 and J is TRBJ2-1; 7 nucleotides match TRBD1. Trimming at V came to 2 bases and at J to 13 bases, leaving 9 bases not matched to a gene. CDR3 length: 13 amino acids. The V gene's germline CDR1 is SGHRS and CDR2 YFSETQ. CDR3 region: CASSLTGVNNQFF. For the CDR3, the DNA is TGCGCCAGCAGCTTAACAGGGGTCAATAACCAGTTCTTC. The full variable domain, completed using reference TRBV5-1 and TRBJ2-1, is KAGVTQTPRYLIKTRGQQVTLSCSPISGHRSVSWYQQTPGQGLQFLFEYFSETQRNKGNFPGRFSGRQFSNSRSEMNVSTLELGDSALYLCASSLTGVNNQFFGPGTRLTVL.

This clonotype is labeled as medium-sized. This rearrangement joins TRBV6-1 to TRBJ2-2; a weak D match, TRBD1 (5 bases). The length of the CDR3 is 15 residues. Looked up from germline, CDR1 is MNHNS and CDR2 is SASEGT. The V end lost 0 bases, the J end lost 5 bases, and 10 bases lay between the germline ends. This chain's CDR3 is CASSEADRDTGELFF. The CDR3 nucleotides are TGTGCCAGCAGTGAAGCTGACAGAGATACCGGGGAGCTGTTTTTT.

Points on this clonotype: At one boundary the junction diverges from the germline segment, which might be a read error. CDR3 in amino acids: CASSRDSGRDNEQYF. CDR3 nucleotide sequence: TGTGCTAGCAGCCGAGATAGCGGGAGGGACAACGAGCAATACTTC. V is TRBV4-2 and J is TRBJ2-7, with TRBD2 matching over 11 bases. The CDR3 runs to 15 residues. Germline-derived CDR1 and CDR2 are LGHNA and YNFKEQ.

Remarks on this clonotype: A read error may be the cause here, since a much bigger clone is one base away. The chain employs TRBV28 and TRBJ1-1; D is uncertain. The germline gives CDR1 MDHEN, CDR2 SYDVKM. The CDR3 sequence is 14 residues long. The CDR3: CASTKMAVDTEASF. CDR3 DNA: TGTGCCAGCACCAAAATGGCGGTTGACACTGAAGCTTCCTTT.

J is TRBJ2-1 and V is TRBV29-1; no clear D gene. V dropped 4 bases and J dropped 4 bases, with 11 bases sitting between them. This CDR3 region has 13 residues. Germline lookup yields CDR1 SQVTM and CDR2 ANQGSEA. The CDR3 reads CSVVMDLYNEQFF. In nucleotides, the CDR3 is TGCAGCGTTGTAATGGACCTTTACAATGAGCAGTTCTTC.

Notes on this clonotype: Just one base apart from a much larger clone, this may be a read error. The missing conserved phenylalanine or tryptophan at the end of this CDR3 makes a read error likely. The rearrangement joins TRBV6-2 or TRBV6-3 to TRBJ1-5; a possible D gene is TRBD1 (5 bases). Germline CDR1 and CDR2: MNHEY and SVGEGT. The CDR3 spans 14 residues. The germline V and J ends were trimmed by 4 bases and 3 bases, with 10 bases remaining between them. The chain's CDR3 is CASSSQGYNQPQHL. For the CDR3, the DNA is TGTGCCAGCAGTTCGCAGGGATACAATCAGCCCCAGCATCTT.

Of note for this clonotype: The junction differs from germline at one of its ends, possibly a read error. The gene calls are TRBV7-9 and TRBJ1-4; unclear D gene. Germline V gene data show CDR1 as SEHNR and CDR2 as FQNEAQ (reference sequence). The CDR3 totals 14 residues. CDR3 sequence (DNA): TGTGTCAGCAGCTTAGCTGTCCAGAATGAAAAACTGCTTTTT. Encoded protein: CVSSLAVQNEKLLF.

Judged by abundance, this clonotype is medium-sized. This chain uses TRBV12-3 or TRBV12-4 with TRBJ1-2, with TRBD1 identical over 8 bases. The CDR3 covers 14 residues. The trim removed 7 bases at V and 4 bases at J, leaving 8 bases unmatched. In nucleotides, the CDR3 is TGTGCCAGCATCCCGGGACAGGAATTCTATGGCTACACCTTC. It specifies CASIPGQEFYGYTF.

Points on this clonotype: One end of the junction fails to match germline, which may point to a read error. The V gene is TRBV30, the J gene TRBJ1-2; D not resolved. The CDR3 contains 15 residues. CDR1 is GTSNPN, CDR2 SVGIG, per germline (reference sequence). The DNA for the CDR3 is TGTCCCTGGAGTGGATACGGACCGACCCTCCTTTGCTACACCTTC. This translates into CPWSGYGPTLLCYTF.

CDR3 residues: CSVDQGGSYNEQFF. The CDR3 nucleotides read TGCAGCGTTGACCAGGGTGGGAGCTACAATGAGCAGTTCTTC. The chain joins TRBV29-1 to TRBJ2-1; D is possibly TRBD1 or TRBD2 (5 bases each). Germline CDR1 is SQVTM and CDR2 is ANQGSEA. The CDR3 has 14 residues. Trimming cost V 3 bases and J 3 bases, with 12 bases left between them.

On this clonotype itself: The germline gene is not matched at one end of the junction; a read error may be the cause. J is TRBJ2-2 and V is TRBV7-2; D call uncertain. CDR1 is SGHTA and CDR2 is FQGNSA in the germline V gene. The length of the CDR3 is 13 residues. In DNA form, the CDR3 reads TGTGTCAGCAGCTTAAGTAGTCTCGGGGAGCTGTTTTTT. It specifies CVSSLSSLGELFF.

In its sample, this clonotype was seen once. Since the CDR3 does not end with the conserved phenylalanine or tryptophan, this likely comes from a read error. The genes are TRBV11-1 and TRBJ2-7; possible D gene TRBD1, 5 bases. Per the germline V gene, CDR1 is SGHAT and CDR2 is FQDESV (reference sequence). CDR3 length: 12 residues. The CDR3 nucleotides are TGTGTCAGCAGCTCAGACAGCTACGAGCAGTACCTC. Residues: CVSSSDSYEQYL.

Concerning this clonotype: It may be a read error: a sequence one base away is much more abundant. The CDR3 DNA reads TGTGCCGGCAGCTTAGGGTGGCGGCCGCATTTGGGCAAAAACATTCAGTACTTC. Translation gives CAGSLGWRPHLGKNIQYF. The chain combines TRBV7-8 with TRBJ2-4; D not resolved. Germline V gives CDR1 SGHVS, CDR2 FQNEAQ. The CDR3 spans 18 residues. The full variable domain, rest sourced from reference TRBV7-8 and TRBJ2-4, is GAGVSQSPRYKVAKRGQDVALRCDPISGHVSLFWYQQALGQGPEFLTYFQNEAQLDKSGLPSDRFFAERPEGSVSTLKIQRTQQEDSAVYLCAGSLGWRPHLGKNIQYFGAGTRLSVL.

In this sample, this clonotype turned up a few times. Relative to the germline gene, one junction end is altered; a read error may explain this. This chain uses TRBV11-1 with TRBJ2-7; the D gene is possibly TRBD2 (6 bases). The germline V gene encodes CDR1 SGHAT and CDR2 FQDESV (reference sequence). There are 15 residues in the CDR3. Here the CDR3 reads CASSLTGSGVYEQYF. Here the CDR3 DNA reads TGTGCCAGTAGCTTAACAGGATCGGGAGTATACGAGCAGTACTTC.

This clonotype is medium-sized by share. V and J are TRBV5-4 and TRBJ2-3; D gene unclear. CDR3 length: 17 residues. V gave up 4 bases and J gave up 0 bases, with 18 bases separating them. The V gene's germline CDR1 is SGHNT and CDR2 YYREEE (reference sequence). The chain's CDR3 is CASSTSRARTSTDTQYF. The CDR3 DNA is TGTGCCAGCAGCACTTCCCGCGCGCGAACTAGCACAGATACGCAGTATTTT.

Comments on this clonotype: The conserved closing phenylalanine or tryptophan is absent in this CDR3, likely reflecting a read error. The gene calls are TRBV12-3 or TRBV12-4 and TRBJ2-6, with 8 bases that match TRBD1. The CDR3 spans 16 residues. The CDR3 sequence is CVSSLLQGAGANVLTL. The CDR3 DNA sequence: TGTGTCAGCAGTTTACTACAGGGGGCTGGGGCCAACGTCCTGACTTTA.

This clonotype was seen just once. One end of the junction fails to match germline, which may point to a read error. V and J are TRBV7-9 and TRBJ2-7; possible D gene TRBD2, 5 bases. The CDR3 has 14 residues. Germline V CDR1 and CDR2: SEHNR, FQNEAQ (reference sequence). As DNA, the CDR3 is TGTTCCAGCAGCTTAGGACGGGGAGTCCACGAGCAGTACTTC. Its translation is CSSSLGRGVHEQYF.